These 15 T cell receptor beta chains were sequenced from one sample in a study of blood T cell repertoires in COVID-19. Method: immunoSEQ multiplex PCR; TCRdb's copy keeps in-frame clones and lacks some. The sample includes 150,000 to 200,000 clones, under 80% of them seen just once. Sample: PBMCs or T cells enriched from blood (not recorded which). The source is a woman in her forties or fifties with acute COVID-19.

The V and J genes are TRBV7-8 and TRBJ1-1; D might be TRBD1 (6 bases). The V end was cut by 1 base, the J end by 5 bases, with 14 bases between. This CDR3 is 15 amino acids long. Germline CDR1 is SGHVS and CDR2 is FQNEAQ. CDR3 region: CASSLVGGAGTEAFF. The CDR3 nucleotides read TGTGCCAGCAGCTTAGTTGGGGGGGCTGGAACTGAAGCTTTCTTT.

The chain couples TRBV3-1 (or the pseudogene TRBV3-2) to TRBJ1-4; D perhaps matches TRBD1 (5 bases). The CDR3 contains 15 residues. Trimming left V 0 bases short and J 3 bases short, with 8 bases between. Per the germline V gene, CDR1 is LGHDT and CDR2 is YNNKEL (reference sequence). CDR3 loop: CASSQDAGSNEKLFF. The DNA of the CDR3 is TGTGCCAGCAGCCAAGACGCAGGGTCTAATGAAAAACTGTTTTTT.

The rearrangement links TRBV7-9 to TRBJ1-3, with TRBD1 matching over 9 bases. The V gene's germline CDR1 is SEHNR and CDR2 FQNEAQ (reference sequence). The CDR3 runs to 16 residues. The V gene end was trimmed by 1 base and the J gene end by 2 bases; junction bases not matched to a gene: 3. The CDR3 here is CASSLGQGGPGNTIYF. As DNA, the CDR3 is TGTGCCAGCAGCTTAGGACAGGGGGGACCTGGAAACACCATATATTTT.

This sequence joins TRBV11-2 and TRBJ2-1; TRBD1 matches at 7 bases. The CDR3 length is 16 residues. J was trimmed by 0 bases and V by 4 bases; bases with no gene match: 6. Germline CDR1 reads SGHAT; CDR2 reads FQNNGV. The DNA for the CDR3 is TGTGCCAGCAGCTACTCCGGGACAGTCTCCTACAATGAGCAGTTCTTC. Protein product: CASSYSGTVSYNEQFF.

The V gene is TRBV5-6, the J gene TRBJ2-1; unclear D gene. CDR3 size: 12 residues. Germline CDR1 is SGHDT and CDR2 is YYEEEE. V was trimmed by 3 bases and J by 2 bases, leaving 3 bases between them. Here the CDR3 reads CASSSAYNEQFF. The CDR3 nucleotides read TGTGCCAGCAGCTCCGCCTACAATGAGCAGTTCTTC.

The chain couples TRBV7-3 to TRBJ2-3; 11 positions match TRBD1. CDR3 length: 15 residues. The J segment lost 5 bases and the V segment lost 2 bases, leaving 3 bases of the junction unmatched. Germline V lookup: CDR1 SGHTA, CDR2 FQGTGA. CDR3 region: CASSLYGTGGDTQYF. CDR3 coding DNA: TGTGCCAGCAGCTTATATGGGACAGGGGGAGATACGCAGTATTTT.

The gene calls are TRBV28 and TRBJ1-2, with 12 bases fitting TRBD1. Looked up from germline, CDR1 is MDHEN and CDR2 is SYDVKM. The CDR3 covers 17 residues. Germline trimming cut 3 bases from V and 6 bases from J; bases unmatched to any gene: 11. In DNA, the CDR3 is TGTGCCAGCAGTTTTTATTCGGGACAGGGGGCTAGGCATGGCTACACCTTC. Its protein product is CASSFYSGQGARHGYTF.

This clone was counted only a few times. This chain links TRBV10-1 with TRBJ2-3; TRBD1 is a possible D gene (6 bases). The germline V gene has CDR1 WNHNN and CDR2 SYGVQD (reference sequence). This CDR3 has 13 residues. Between the trimmed V and J ends, which lost 4 bases and 4 bases, there was a span of 9 bases. In DNA form, the CDR3 reads TGCGCCAGCAGTGGCCCAGGGGCAGATACGCAGTATTTT. Encoded protein: CASSGPGADTQYF.

The chain is built from TRBV6-5 and TRBJ1-3; D gene unclear. The V and J ends lost 0 bases and 0 bases respectively, with 6 bases between them. CDR1 is MNHEY and CDR2 is SVGAGI in the germline V gene. The CDR3 has 15 residues. The CDR3, as DNA: TGTGCCAGCAGTTACTCAGGGAGCTCTGGAAACACCATATATTTT. This codes for CASSYSGSSGNTIYF.

J is TRBJ1-4 and V is TRBV24-1; 7 positions match TRBD1. The CDR3 is 19 residues long. The germline gives CDR1 KGHDR, CDR2 SFDVKD. Unmatched junction bases numbered 11, after V lost 2 bases and J lost 0 bases. The CDR3 nucleotides are TGTGCCACCAGTGATTCCACGACAGGGTTTGGGACAACTAATGAAAAACTGTTTTTT. Translated, it gives CATSDSTTGFGTTNEKLFF.

The CDR3 protein is CASSSSGGEYYGYTF. The CDR3 DNA reads as TGTGCCAGCAGCAGCTCAGGAGGCGAGTACTATGGCTACACCTTC. The rearrangement links TRBV28 to TRBJ1-2; no definite D call. CDR1 and CDR2 from the germline V gene are MDHEN and SYDVKM. Trimming took 6 bases from V and 3 from J, leaving 17 bases between them. CDR3 length: 15 amino acids.

This clone was observed once. The J gene is TRBJ2-3, the V gene TRBV2; 8 nucleotides match TRBD2. Germline CDR1 is SNHLY and CDR2 is FYNNEI. The CDR3 has 15 residues. V was pared by 6 bases and J by 1 base, with 6 bases of the junction left unmatched. The CDR3 DNA reads as TGTGCCAGCAGCTTAGGGCGGGGGGGCACAGATACGCAGTATTTT. Amino acid sequence: CASSLGRGGTDTQYF. The complete variable domain, with remaining parts taken from reference TRBV2 and TRBJ2-3, reads EPEVTQTPSHQVTQMGQEVILRCVPISNHLYFYWYRQILGQKVEFLVSFYNNEISEKSEIFDDQFSVERPDGSNFTLKIRSTKLEDSAMYFCASSLGRGGTDTQYFGPGTRLTVL.

This clone appeared a single time. The rearrangement links TRBV7-8 to TRBJ1-2; D gene uncertain. The V gene's germline CDR1 is SGHVS and CDR2 FQNEAQ. V dropped 5 bases and J dropped 2 bases, with 12 bases sitting between them. There are 14 residues in the CDR3. The CDR3 sequence is CASSHSGENYGYTF. In DNA, the CDR3 is TGTGCCAGCAGCCACTCCGGGGAGAACTATGGCTACACCTTC.

The rearrangement joins TRBV19 to TRBJ1-5, with 8 positions matching TRBD1. V trimming: 9 bases; J trimming: 2 bases; junction bases outside the gene matches: 9. This CDR3 is 15 amino acids long. Germline loops: CDR1 LNHDA, CDR2 SQIVND (reference sequence). The CDR3 region is CASRDRRSGNQPQHF. The DNA for the CDR3 is TGTGCCAGCCGGGACAGGAGATCGGGCAATCAGCCCCAGCATTTT. The full variable domain, its missing parts supplied by reference TRBV19 and TRBJ1-5, is DGGITQSPKYLFRKEGQNVTLSCEQNLNHDAMYWYRQDPGQGLRLIYYSQIVNDFQKGDIAEGYSVSREKKESFPLTVTSAQKNPTAFYLCASRDRRSGNQPQHFGDGTRLSIL.

V is TRBV7-3 and J is TRBJ1-1; D ambiguous. Per germline, CDR1 SGHTA and CDR2 FQGTGA. CDR3 length: 13 residues. The V end lost 5 bases, the J end lost 4 bases, and 11 bases lay between the germline ends. The CDR3 here is CASSRRSGTEAFF. CDR3 nucleotide sequence: TGTGCCAGCAGCCGACGAAGCGGCACTGAAGCTTTCTTT.